The 28 T cell receptor beta chains in this list originate from one sample, sequenced in a study of T cells in Graves' hyperthyroidism and ophthalmopathy (dated by TCRdb to between 2017 and 2020). The receptor library was made with multiplex PCR. Sequencing took place on an Illumina HiSeq 2000. The TCR beta CDR3 regions were amplified from the RNA transcripts. The first round of RT-PCR for the TCR CDR3 was performed with the HTBI primer set and the Qiagen OneStep RT-PCR kit. The public sequencing data were trimmed at Q25 with fastp and processed into clonotypes with MiXCR by TCRdb, which kept only in-frame beta chains. All rows with the same CDR3 protein become a single entry with the most common DNA and genes. Here the sample has 110,000 to 150,000 distinct CDR3 sequences; roughly 23% occur a single time. Together, the top ten hold about two thirds of the sample. Sequenced material: blood. These receptors all stem from a woman between 50 and 59 years old with Graves' hyperthyroidism that later progressed to Graves' ophthalmopathy.

The chain recombines TRBV10-3 with TRBJ2-1, with 13 bases aligning to TRBD2. The germline V gene encodes CDR1 ENHRY and CDR2 SYGVKD. V dropped 5 bases and J dropped 5; count of bases not matched to a gene: 9. CDR3 length: 17 amino acids. CDR3 DNA sequence: TGTGCCATCAGTCCCCGGACTAGCGGGAGAGGCAACAATGAGCAGTTCTTC. Translated: CAISPRTSGRGNNEQFF.

The chain couples TRBV11-2 to TRBJ2-3; D is ambiguous. CDR1 is SGHAT, CDR2 FQNNGV, per germline. V was shortened by 2 bases and J by 4 bases, with 7 bases between the two germline ends. The CDR3 is 13 residues long. This CDR3 reads CASSLNFPDTQYF. The CDR3 region has the DNA TGTGCCAGCAGCTTAAACTTCCCAGATACGCAGTATTTT.

This chain joins TRBV6-1 and TRBJ2-3; 9 nucleotides match TRBD2. CDR1 is MNHNS, CDR2 SASEGT, per germline. The CDR3 has 15 amino acids. V dropped 5 bases and J dropped 2; count of bases not matched to a gene: 5. For the CDR3, the DNA is TGTGCCAGCAGTCGACTAGCGGAAATCACAGATACGCAGTATTTT. Translation gives CASSRLAEITDTQYF.

This chain uses TRBV29-1 with TRBJ1-2; 11 positions match TRBD1. Germline lookup yields CDR1 SQVTM and CDR2 ANQGSEA. V was pared by 4 bases and J by 4 bases, with 5 bases of the junction left unmatched. This CDR3 contains 14 residues. The CDR3: CSVASGTGGYGYTF. The CDR3 nucleotides are TGCAGCGTTGCTTCCGGGACAGGGGGCTATGGCTACACCTTC. The full variable domain, with the rest looked up from reference TRBV29-1 and TRBJ1-2, is SAVISQKPSRDICQRGTSLTIQCQVDSQVTMMFWYRQQPGQSLTLIATANQGSEATYESGFVIDKFPISRPNLTFSTLTVSNMSPEDSSIYLCSVASGTGGYGYTFGSGTRLTVV.

This chain links TRBV7-9 with TRBJ2-2; D gene uncertain. Germline V gene lookup returns CDR1 SEHNR and CDR2 FQNEAQ (reference sequence). V gave up 1 base and J gave up 6 bases, with 9 bases separating them. The CDR3 contains 14 residues. CDR3 protein: CASSLESAAGELFF. The CDR3 coding sequence is TGTGCCAGCAGCTTAGAATCGGCGGCCGGGGAGCTGTTTTTT.

The chain uses TRBV10-2 and TRBJ2-1, with TRBD2 identical over 7 bases. Germline trimming cut 7 bases from V and 5 bases from J; bases unmatched to any gene: 5. Germline loops: CDR1 WSHSY, CDR2 SAAADI. CDR3 length: 13 residues. The chain's CDR3 is CASKVGGDNEQFF. The CDR3 bases are TGCGCCAGCAAAGTGGGGGGGGACAATGAGCAGTTCTTC.

In its sample, this clonotype was seen many times. The V gene is TRBV30, the J gene TRBJ1-2, with 7 bases fitting TRBD1. CDR1 GTSNPN and CDR2 SVGIG come from the germline V gene (reference sequence). The CDR3 runs 17 residues. Trimming cost V 2 bases and J 0 bases; bases outside gene matches: 12. The CDR3 DNA reads as TGTGCCTGGAGTCCCCCAGGGACAGACCGTTCTAACTATGGCTACACCTTC. Its protein is CAWSPPGTDRSNYGYTF.

The table lists this clonotype with many counts. CDR3 DNA: TGCAGTGCTAGAGATGGGACTAGCGTTTACAATGAGCAGTTCTTC. Protein product: CSARDGTSVYNEQFF. The chain carries TRBV20-1 and TRBJ2-1; TRBD2 matches at 10 bases. CDR1 is DFQATT, CDR2 SNEGSKA, per germline (reference sequence). Germline trimming cut 0 bases from V and 4 bases from J; bases unmatched to any gene: 3. CDR3 size: 15 residues.

This clonotype was seen a handful of times. The CDR3 sequence: CASSISGRTDTQYF. The CDR3 DNA is TGTGCCAGTAGTATTAGCGGCCGCACAGATACGCAGTATTTT. This chain connects TRBV19 to TRBJ2-3, with D perhaps matching TRBD2 (6 bases). The V gene lost 3 bases and the J gene lost 1 base, with 8 bases spanning the gap. Germline CDR1 reads LNHDA; CDR2 reads SQIVND (reference sequence). The CDR3 length is 14 residues.

This clonotype qualifies as medium-sized (0.01 to 0.1%). This rearrangement joins TRBV5-1 to TRBJ1-1, with D perhaps matching TRBD1 (5 bases). Germline CDR1 reads SGHRS; CDR2 reads YFSETQ. The CDR3 runs 15 residues. V lost 0 bases and J lost 1, with 10 bases in between. CDR3 DNA: TGCGCCAGCAGCTTGGACTCCGGGGCGAACACTGAAGCTTTCTTT. As protein: CASSLDSGANTEAFF.

At least ten counts were recorded for this clonotype. V is TRBV2 and J is TRBJ2-7, with 10 positions matching TRBD2. V lost 6 bases to trimming and J lost 4 bases; unmatched junction nucleotides: 18. Germline V gives CDR1 SNHLY, CDR2 FYNNEI. The CDR3 consists of 18 residues. CDR3 region: CASRPPNPRLAGVYEQYF. In DNA form, the CDR3 reads TGTGCCAGCAGGCCTCCTAACCCCCGGCTAGCGGGAGTGTACGAGCAGTACTTC.

This clonotype was detected ten times or more. CDR3 loop: CASSFSGQGGEQYF. CDR3 sequence (DNA): TGTGCCAGCAGTTTCTCTGGACAGGGGGGCGAGCAGTACTTC. The chain has TRBV28 and TRBJ2-7, with 10 bases matching TRBD1. The CDR3 totals 14 residues. Germline values: CDR1 MDHEN, CDR2 SYDVKM. Unmatched junction bases numbered 5, after V lost 3 bases and J lost 6 bases.

The chain uses TRBV5-1 and TRBJ2-2; 9 bases fit TRBD2. The CDR3 runs 15 residues. V lost 3 bases to trimming and J lost 5 bases; unmatched junction nucleotides: 5. The germline gives CDR1 SGHRS, CDR2 YFSETQ. CDR3 amino acids: CASSSRLAVTGELFF. CDR3 nucleotide sequence: TGCGCCAGCAGCTCACGACTAGCGGTGACCGGGGAGCTGTTTTTT. Combining the CDR3 with reference TRBV5-1 and TRBJ2-2 gives the whole variable domain KAGVTQTPRYLIKTRGQQVTLSCSPISGHRSVSWYQQTPGQGLQFLFEYFSETQRNKGNFPGRFSGRQFSNSRSEMNVSTLELGDSALYLCASSSRLAVTGELFFGEGSRLTVL.

The V call is TRBV30, the J call TRBJ1-1; D perhaps matches TRBD1 (5 bases). V gave up 5 bases and J gave up 0 bases, with 22 bases separating them. Germline CDR1 GTSNPN, CDR2 SVGIG (reference sequence). CDR3 length: 17 residues. The CDR3 protein is CAWGTGGVGTMNTEAFF. As DNA, the CDR3 is TGTGCCTGGGGTACGGGGGGTGTGGGGACCATGAACACTGAAGCTTTCTTT. The whole variable domain, remainder taken from reference TRBV30 and TRBJ1-1, is SQTIHQWPATLVQPVGSPLSLECTVEGTSNPNLYWYRQAAGRGLQLLFYSVGIGQISSEVPQNLSASRPQDRQFILSSKKLLLSDSGFYLCAWGTGGVGTMNTEAFFGQGTRLTVV.

This clonotype appeared a single time. The J gene is TRBJ1-6, the V gene TRBV20-1, with a weak D call TRBD1 (6 bases). Between the trimmed V and J ends, which lost 3 bases and 0 bases, there was a span of 15 bases. CDR1 is DFQATT, CDR2 SNEGSKA, per germline (reference sequence). This CDR3 has 17 amino acids. CDR3 coding DNA: TGCAGTGCTAGGAGGACAGCAAGGAGCTCCTATAATTCACCCCTCCACTTT. Protein product: CSARRTARSSYNSPLHF.

In its sample, this clonotype was seen many times. This chain joins TRBV7-3 and TRBJ2-7; no firm D call. CDR3 length: 13 residues. Trimming took off 0 bases at V and 6 bases at J, with 9 bases between the two ends. Germline CDR1 is SGHTA and CDR2 is FQGTGA. The CDR3 spells CASSLTAELEQYF. The CDR3 bases are TGTGCCAGCAGCTTAACCGCGGAGCTCGAGCAGTACTTC.

This clonotype was seen at least ten times. The rearrangement links TRBV30 to TRBJ1-1; perhaps TRBD1 as D (5 bases). The CDR3 loop spans 13 amino acids. CDR1 is GTSNPN and CDR2 is SVGIG in the germline V gene (reference sequence). V was shortened by 0 bases and J by 4 bases, with 9 bases between the two germline ends. The CDR3 loop reads CAWSVKRGTEAFF. DNA for the CDR3: TGTGCCTGGAGTGTGAAGAGGGGCACTGAAGCTTTCTTT.

The chain employs TRBV27 and TRBJ2-6, with 10 bases that match TRBD1. Trimming cost V 6 bases and J 0 bases; bases outside gene matches: 8. Germline CDR1 reads MNHEY; CDR2 reads SMNVEV (reference sequence). The length of the CDR3 is 18 residues. CDR3 sequence: CASSHLGQGGSGANVLTF. CDR3 sequence (DNA): TGTGCCAGCAGCCACCTCGGACAGGGGGGCTCTGGGGCCAACGTCCTGACTTTC.

This clonotype was detected many times. The chain couples TRBV10-1 to TRBJ1-2; no reliable D call. The V end was cut by 2 bases, the J end by 5 bases, with 18 bases between. The CDR3 spans 16 residues. Germline-derived CDR1 and CDR2 are WNHNN and SYGVQD (reference sequence). CDR3 bases: TGCGCCAGCAGTGAGGGAAGGACTCATGCACTTTATGGCTACACCTTC. Its translation is CASSEGRTHALYGYTF.

This clonotype was recorded many times. The chain links TRBV5-1 to TRBJ2-1, with TRBD2 identical over 8 bases. The V segment lost 3 bases and the J segment 12 bases; nucleotides outside the gene matches: 2. CDR1 is SGHRS and CDR2 is YFSETQ in the germline V gene. The CDR3 sequence is 11 residues long. CDR3 in DNA: TGCGCCAGCAGCTCAAGCGGGAGGCAGTTCTTC. Translated: CASSSSGRQFF.

The V call is TRBV7-2, the J call TRBJ1-4, with D possibly matching TRBD1 (6 bases). V was shortened by 5 bases and J by 4 bases, with 17 bases between the two germline ends. This CDR3 comprises 16 residues. Germline CDR1 SGHTA, CDR2 FQGNSA. CDR3 nucleotides: TGTGCCAGCAGCAAGAAGACAGGACTCTTTAATGAAAAACTGTTTTTT. It yields the protein CASSKKTGLFNEKLFF.

This clonotype showed up many times. The chain employs TRBV28 and TRBJ2-7; D might be TRBD1 (6 bases). V was cut by 3 bases and J by 7 bases, with 13 bases left in between. This CDR3 has 13 residues. Germline CDR1 reads MDHEN; CDR2 reads SYDVKM. The DNA for the CDR3 is TGTGCCAGCAGTTTTAATAGGGGGTGGGAGCAGTACTTC. This translates into CASSFNRGWEQYF. Based on the CDR3 plus reference TRBV28 and TRBJ2-7, the full variable domain is DVKVTQSSRYLVKRTGEKVFLECVQDMDHENMFWYRQDPGLGLRLIYFSYDVKMKEKGDIPEGYSVSREKKERFSLILESASTNQTSMYLCASSFNRGWEQYFGPGTRLTVT.

The chain carries TRBV5-1 and TRBJ2-3, with 8 bases that match TRBD2. Germline CDR1 SGHRS, CDR2 YFSETQ. Unmatched junction bases numbered 3, after V lost 2 bases and J lost 1 base. CDR3 size: 15 residues. CDR3 residues: CASSFETSGTDTQYF. The CDR3 DNA follows: TGCGCCAGCAGCTTTGAGACTAGCGGCACAGATACGCAGTATTTT.

In this sample, this clonotype turned up many times. The CDR3 DNA reads TGTGCCAGCAGTTCCCAACTAGCGGGAGGGTTCGGCGGCGAGCAGTACTTC. Residues: CASSSQLAGGFGGEQYF. The chain combines TRBV28 with TRBJ2-7; 13 positions agree with TRBD2. CDR1 and CDR2 (germline): MDHEN, SYDVKM. This CDR3 is built from 17 residues. The trim removed 4 bases at V and 6 bases at J, leaving 12 bases unmatched.

This clonotype was observed at least ten times. The chain links TRBV30 to TRBJ1-6, with a weak D call TRBD1 (5 bases). The CDR3 sequence is 15 residues long. CDR1 is GTSNPN and CDR2 is SVGIG in the germline V gene (reference sequence). The V gene lost 1 base and the J gene lost 5 bases, with 12 bases spanning the gap. The CDR3 nucleotides read TGTGCCTGGAGTGGGCACGGGGGAAATAATTCACCCCTCCACTTT. Amino acids: CAWSGHGGNNSPLHF.

The chain employs TRBV12-3 or TRBV12-4 and TRBJ1-2; TRBD1 aligns across 7 bases. With V trimmed by 7 bases and J by 7 bases, 9 bases remained unmatched. The CDR3 runs to 13 residues. In nucleotides, the CDR3 is TGTGCCAGCACCAGACAGGGTATGGGTGGCTACACCTTC. Amino acids: CASTRQGMGGYTF.

The chain couples TRBV6-1 to TRBJ1-5, with 7 bases identical to TRBD1. V gave up 5 bases and J gave up 9 bases; unmatched junction bases: 13. The CDR3 runs to 15 residues. The germline V gene encodes CDR1 MNHNS and CDR2 SASEGT. As DNA, the CDR3 is TGTGCCAGCAGTCCAGGGGGTGGGGGGGGCCGGCCCCAGCATTTT. Translated, it gives CASSPGGGGGRPQHF.

Here the CDR3 reads CASSIGGLDNIQYF. The CDR3 nucleotides read TGTGCCAGTAGTATAGGAGGCCTTGACAACATTCAGTACTTC. V and J are TRBV19 and TRBJ2-4; D not certain. CDR3 length: 14 residues. Germline V CDR1 and CDR2: LNHDA, SQIVND (reference sequence). Trimming shortened V by 1 base and J by 7 bases, and 11 bases separated the two germline ends.